Listed below are T cell receptor beta chains from one sample, sequenced in a study of Graves' ophthalmopathy and Graves' hyperthyroidism. TCRdb called the multiplex PCR reads again in MiXCR, with one record for every CDR3 protein. The repertoire includes about 340,000 distinct CDR3 sequences, roughly 15% of them detected once, and more than 9% sits in the top ten. The sample taken for sequencing was peripheral blood. These receptors all come from an adult man with Graves' ophthalmopathy. Both conserved end residues are part of each CDR3. The D gene is left open where the match is weak. The size of a clone is reported for some rows only, either as once, few or many, or as a class for expanded clones.

D gene: .
V gene: TRBV25-1
J gene: TRBJ2-5
clone size: .
CDR3 protein: CASSLLAPLTQYF
CDR3 DNA: TGTGCCAGCAGTCTCCTGGCCCCGTTGACCCAGTACTTC

D gene: TRBD1
V gene: TRBV13
J gene: TRBJ2-2
clone size: many
CDR3 protein: CASSSQGAGRELFF
CDR3 DNA: TGTGCCAGCAGCTCGCAGGGGGCCGGAAGGGAGCTGTTTTTT

D gene: TRBD1
V gene: TRBV6-2/TRBV6-3
J gene: TRBJ2-6
clone size: many
CDR3 protein: CASSSSGTGAPGANVLTF
CDR3 DNA: TGTGCCAGCAGTTCCTCCGGGACAGGGGCCCCTGGGGCCAACGTCCTGACTTTC

D gene: TRBD1
V gene: TRBV19
J gene: TRBJ1-2
clone size: many
CDR3 protein: CASSQTPGQDYGYTF
CDR3 DNA: TGTGCCAGTAGTCAAACACCGGGACAGGACTATGGCTACACCTTC

D gene: TRBD1
V gene: TRBV7-2
J gene: TRBJ1-2
clone size: .
CDR3 protein: CASSLGQGAEGYTF
CDR3 DNA: TGTGCCAGCAGCTTAGGTCAGGGGGCAGAGGGCTACACCTTC

D gene: .
V gene: TRBV20-1
J gene: TRBJ1-5
clone size: many
CDR3 protein: CSGVRGDQPQHF
CDR3 DNA: TGCAGTGGGGTGAGGGGGGATCAGCCCCAGCATTTT

D gene: .
V gene: TRBV6-5
J gene: TRBJ1-2
clone size: .
CDR3 protein: CASSYSWEDYGYTF
CDR3 DNA: TGTGCCAGCAGTTACTCGTGGGAAGACTATGGCTACACCTTC

D gene: .
V gene: TRBV10-1
J gene: TRBJ1-1
clone size: many
CDR3 protein: CASSESAGANTEAFF
CDR3 DNA: TGCGCCAGCAGTGAGTCGGCAGGAGCCAACACTGAAGCTTTCTTT

D gene: .
V gene: TRBV12-3/TRBV12-4
J gene: TRBJ1-5
clone size: .
CDR3 protein: CASSEAQPQHF
CDR3 DNA: TGTGCCAGCAGTGAAGCGCAGCCCCAGCATTTT

D gene: TRBD1
V gene: TRBV7-9
J gene: TRBJ1-1
clone size: many
CDR3 protein: CASSATGVGEAFF
CDR3 DNA: TGTGCCAGCAGCGCGACAGGGGTGGGTGAAGCTTTCTTT

D gene: .
V gene: TRBV19
J gene: TRBJ2-5
clone size: many
CDR3 protein: CASSQGTSETQYF
CDR3 DNA: TGTGCCAGTAGTCAAGGGACATCAGAGACCCAGTACTTC

D gene: TRBD1
V gene: TRBV6-2/TRBV6-3
J gene: TRBJ1-1
clone size: .
CDR3 protein: CASSYAGGRTEAFF
CDR3 DNA: TGTGCCAGCAGTTACGCAGGGGGGAGGACTGAAGCTTTCTTT

D gene: .
V gene: TRBV14
J gene: TRBJ2-2
clone size: many
CDR3 protein: CASSQVGRPTGRELFF
CDR3 DNA: TGTGCCAGCAGCCAAGTTGGTAGGCCCACCGGTAGGGAGCTGTTTTTT

D gene: TRBD1
V gene: TRBV6-5
J gene: TRBJ2-7
clone size: many
CDR3 protein: CASSREGAGSYEQYF
CDR3 DNA: TGTGCCAGCAGCCGTGAGGGGGCAGGCTCCTACGAGCAGTACTTC

D gene: .
V gene: TRBV28
J gene: TRBJ1-2
clone size: .
CDR3 protein: CASSLRAQNLYGYTF
CDR3 DNA: TGTGCCAGCAGTTTAAGAGCTCAGAATCTCTATGGCTACACCTTC

D gene: TRBD2
V gene: TRBV12-3/TRBV12-4
J gene: TRBJ2-7
clone size: .
CDR3 protein: CASRPVAGTFHEQYF
CDR3 DNA: TGTGCCAGCAGACCGGTAGCGGGAACGTTCCACGAGCAGTACTTC

D gene: .
V gene: TRBV30
J gene: TRBJ2-5
clone size: many
CDR3 protein: CAWSASWETQYF
CDR3 DNA: TGTGCCTGGAGCGCTAGCTGGGAGACCCAGTACTTC

D gene: .
V gene: TRBV7-9
J gene: TRBJ1-2
clone size: many
CDR3 protein: CASSFLTVINYGYTF
CDR3 DNA: TGTGCCAGCAGCTTTCTGACAGTAATAAACTATGGCTACACCTTC

D gene: TRBD2
V gene: TRBV6-2/TRBV6-3
J gene: TRBJ2-2
clone size: .
CDR3 protein: CAIGTSGDTGELFF
CDR3 DNA: TGTGCCATCGGGACTAGCGGGGACACCGGGGAGCTGTTTTTT

D gene: .
V gene: TRBV12-3/TRBV12-4
J gene: TRBJ1-5
clone size: .
CDR3 protein: CASSLGGPYSNQPQHF
CDR3 DNA: TGTGCCAGCAGTTTAGGGGGGCCTTATAGCAATCAGCCCCAGCATTTT

D gene: .
V gene: TRBV7-8
J gene: TRBJ2-5
clone size: .
CDR3 protein: CASSLAEAAQYF
CDR3 DNA: TGTGCCAGCAGCCTGGCCGAGGCAGCCCAGTACTTC

D gene: .
V gene: TRBV7-2
J gene: TRBJ2-5
clone size: many
CDR3 protein: CASIPRAGQETQYF
CDR3 DNA: TGTGCCAGCATCCCTCGGGCGGGTCAAGAGACCCAGTACTTC

D gene: .
V gene: TRBV7-9
J gene: TRBJ2-5
clone size: many
CDR3 protein: CASSFPAIQETQYF
CDR3 DNA: TGTGCCAGCAGCTTCCCGGCGATACAAGAGACCCAGTACTTC

D gene: .
V gene: TRBV19
J gene: TRBJ1-1
clone size: many
CDR3 protein: CASSLRGANTEAFF
CDR3 DNA: TGTGCCAGTAGTCTAAGGGGCGCTAACACTGAAGCTTTCTTT

D gene: .
V gene: TRBV6-5
J gene: TRBJ2-7
clone size: many
CDR3 protein: CASRYRDGSYEQYF
CDR3 DNA: TGTGCCAGCAGGTACCGGGACGGAAGTTACGAGCAGTACTTC

D gene: TRBD2
V gene: TRBV5-1
J gene: TRBJ2-7
clone size: few
CDR3 protein: CASSLGTSRYEQYF
CDR3 DNA: TGCGCCAGCAGCTTGGGGACTAGCAGATACGAGCAGTACTTC

D gene: .
V gene: TRBV20-1
J gene: TRBJ2-4
clone size: .
CDR3 protein: CSAEARSDIQYF
CDR3 DNA: TGCAGTGCTGAGGCCAGGAGCGACATTCAGTACTTC

D gene: TRBD2
V gene: TRBV18
J gene: TRBJ2-5
clone size: many
CDR3 protein: CASSPPQGLAPQETQYF
CDR3 DNA: TGTGCCAGCTCACCACCGCAGGGACTAGCGCCCCAAGAGACCCAGTACTTC

D gene: .
V gene: TRBV9
J gene: TRBJ2-2
clone size: many
CDR3 protein: CASSPGVSNTGELFF
CDR3 DNA: TGTGCCAGCAGCCCCGGGGTGTCGAACACCGGGGAGCTGTTTTTT

D gene: .
V gene: TRBV4-1
J gene: TRBJ2-5
clone size: many
CDR3 protein: CASSHPKEKTQYF
CDR3 DNA: TGCGCCAGCAGCCACCCCAAGGAAAAGACCCAGTACTTC

D gene: .
V gene: TRBV2
J gene: TRBJ1-3
clone size: many
CDR3 protein: CASSGVTGGSPLWPGNTIYF
CDR3 DNA: TGTGCCAGCAGTGGGGTCACCGGAGGTAGCCCATTATGGCCTGGAAACACCATATATTTT

D gene: TRBD2
V gene: TRBV7-2
J gene: TRBJ2-7
clone size: many
CDR3 protein: CASSFGLGTLWEQYF
CDR3 DNA: TGTGCCAGCAGCTTTGGACTAGGGACCCTTTGGGAGCAGTACTTC

D gene: TRBD1
V gene: TRBV5-1
J gene: TRBJ2-5
clone size: many
CDR3 protein: CASSLRTGGKETQYF
CDR3 DNA: TGCGCCAGCAGCTTGAGGACAGGGGGGAAAGAGACCCAGTACTTC

D gene: .
V gene: TRBV6-5
J gene: TRBJ1-3
clone size: many
CDR3 protein: CASSYETPRTTGNTIYF
CDR3 DNA: TGTGCCAGCAGTTATGAAACTCCCCGGACAACTGGAAACACCATATATTTT

D gene: TRBD1
V gene: TRBV12-3/TRBV12-4
J gene: TRBJ1-2
clone size: many
CDR3 protein: CASSPGGSGYGYTF
CDR3 DNA: TGTGCCAGCAGCCCAGGGGGCTCGGGCTATGGCTACACCTTC

D gene: .
V gene: TRBV6-1
J gene: TRBJ2-2
clone size: .
CDR3 protein: CASTALQGTGELFF
CDR3 DNA: TGTGCCAGCACCGCCCTACAAGGGACCGGGGAGCTGTTTTTT

D gene: .
V gene: TRBV20-1
J gene: TRBJ1-2
clone size: many
CDR3 protein: CSARRDVNNYGYTF
CDR3 DNA: TGCAGTGCTAGACGGGACGTTAACAACTATGGCTACACCTTC